This is a list of T cell receptor beta chains from one sample in a study of blood T cells in healthy people across ages. From the 5' RACE reads, TCRdb called clonotypes with MiXCR, one entry per CDR3 protein. The top ten clones hold more than 6% of a sample with around 1,500,000 distinct CDR3 sequences, over 25% of them seen once. Material: blood. These receptors were collected from a woman under 40 in good health. The CDR3 runs from the conserved cysteine through the conserved F or W. Each record gives: D gene, J gene, clone size, V gene, CDR3 protein, CDR3 DNA. D genes are given only for firm matches. Clone size is stated in some rows and not others, as once, few, many or a class when expanded.

>.|TRBJ2-6|few|TRBV5-1
CASSLVHSGANVLTF
TGCGCCAGCAGCTTGGTTCACTCTGGGGCCAACGTCCTGACTTTC
>.|TRBJ1-6|few|TRBV6-5
CASSYSRSEGRRPLHF
TGTGCCAGCAGTTACTCGAGGTCAGAGGGCAGGAGACCCCTCCACTTT
>.|TRBJ1-6|few|TRBV12-3/TRBV12-4
CASTADRGNSPLHF
TGTGCCAGCACCGCTGACCGGGGAAATTCACCCCTCCACTTT
>.|TRBJ1-2|.|TRBV30
CAWTAQGLYGYTF
TGTGCCTGGACCGCACAGGGACTCTATGGCTACACCTTC
>TRBD2|TRBJ2-1|many|TRBV6-6
CASNLRGLYNEQFF
TGTGCCAGCAACCTAAGGGGACTATACAATGAGCAGTTCTTC
>TRBD2|TRBJ2-1|.|TRBV9
CASGPNGRYYNEQFF
TGTGCCAGCGGCCCGAACGGGAGGTACTACAATGAGCAGTTCTTC
>.|TRBJ2-7|.|TRBV19
CASKGRGAYEQYF
TGTGCCAGTAAGGGCAGGGGGGCCTACGAGCAGTACTTC
>TRBD2|TRBJ2-1|many|TRBV20-1
CSARTGGPYNEQFF
TGCAGTGCTAGGACGGGGGGGCCTTACAATGAGCAGTTCTTC
>.|TRBJ2-7|many|TRBV6-5
CASRNSGTTVFDEQYF
TGTGCCAGCAGAAACTCCGGGACAACGGTTTTTGACGAGCAGTACTTC
>TRBD2|TRBJ2-7|.|TRBV7-2
CASLSVLAGGRGKQYF
TGTGCCAGCTTGTCCGTACTAGCGGGAGGGCGCGGAAAGCAGTACTTC
>.|TRBJ1-5|few|TRBV12-3/TRBV12-4
CASSLPPHQPQHF
TGTGCCAGCAGTTTACCCCCACATCAGCCCCAGCATTTT
>TRBD2|TRBJ2-1|few|TRBV5-1
CASSLISGGVGEQFF
TGCGCCAGCAGCTTAATAAGCGGGGGGGTTGGTGAGCAGTTCTTC
>.|TRBJ1-2|once|TRBV5-1
CASSFEGSGGYTF
TGCGCCAGCAGCTTTGAGGGTTCGGGGGGCTACACCTTC
>TRBD1|TRBJ1-4|.|TRBV4-2
CASSLGQGRVGNEKLFF
TGTGCCAGCAGCCTGGGACAGGGGAGGGTGGGTAATGAAAAACTGTTTTTT
>.|TRBJ2-1|few|TRBV12-3/TRBV12-4
CASSLLLGRGNEQFF
TGTGCCAGCAGTTTACTCTTAGGCAGGGGAAATGAGCAGTTCTTC
>.|TRBJ2-5|many|TRBV5-6
CASCLSYQETQYF
TGTGCCAGCTGCCTCTCGTACCAAGAGACCCAGTACTTC
>.|TRBJ1-6|.|TRBV12-3/TRBV12-4
CASKRRSTYNSPLHF
TGTGCCAGCAAGCGACGGAGCACCTATAATTCACCCCTCCACTTT
>TRBD2|TRBJ2-3|few|TRBV20-1
CSARVAGGLIDTQYF
TGCAGTGCTAGGGTAGCGGGAGGGCTCATAGATACGCAGTATTTT
>TRBD1|TRBJ1-1|few|TRBV4-2
CASSPLTGTGNTEAFF
TGTGCCAGCAGCCCCCTTACCGGGACAGGGAACACTGAAGCTTTCTTT
>TRBD2|TRBJ2-3|few|TRBV20-1
CSARPSSGPDTQYF
TGCAGTGCTAGACCCTCTAGCGGGCCTGATACGCAGTATTTT
>.|TRBJ2-7|.|TRBV7-9
CASSFLYGELPYEQYF
TGTGCCAGCAGCTTCCTTTACGGGGAGCTACCCTACGAGCAGTACTTC
>.|TRBJ2-4|many|TRBV7-4
CASSLNGGRGSCIRAKNIQYF
TGTGCCAGCAGCTTAAATGGGGGGCGCGGTTCGTGTATTAGGGCCAAAAACATTCAGTACTTC
>.|TRBJ2-3|many|TRBV7-2
CASSIDTQYF
TGTGCCAGTTCGATAGATACGCAGTATTTT
>.|TRBJ2-3|.|TRBV5-1
CASSSPLTDTQYF
TGCGCCAGCAGCTCGCCGCTAACAGATACGCAGTATTTT
>TRBD1|TRBJ1-2|many|TRBV12-5
CASGFPRTGGGYTF
TGTGCTAGTGGTTTCCCTAGGACAGGGGGAGGCTACACCTTC
>.|TRBJ2-5|.|TRBV20-1
CSAREESQETQYF
TGCAGTGCTAGAGAGGAAAGTCAAGAGACCCAGTACTTC
>.|TRBJ2-7|.|TRBV27
CASSRQVSSYEQYF
TGTGCCAGCAGTAGACAGGTGAGCTCCTACGAGCAGTACTTC
>.|TRBJ2-2|few|TRBV7-2
CASSLNPPRGTGELFF
TGTGCCAGCAGCTTAAACCCCCCCCGGGGGACCGGGGAGCTGTTTTTT
>TRBD2|TRBJ2-3|few|TRBV7-2
CASRREEDTQYF
TGTGCCAGCAGGCGGGAGGAGGATACGCAGTATTTT
>TRBD2|TRBJ2-1|.|TRBV6-1
CASSERGGGTYNEQFF
TGTGCCAGCAGTGAGAGGGGCGGGGGGACCTACAATGAGCAGTTCTTC
>TRBD2|TRBJ2-5|few|TRBV10-3
CAISRTSGSRQTQYF
TGTGCCATCAGTAGGACTAGCGGGTCGAGACAGACCCAGTACTTC
>.|TRBJ2-3|many|TRBV5-5
CASHFERTQYF
TGTGCCAGCCACTTCGAAAGGACGCAGTATTTT
>TRBD2|TRBJ2-3|many|TRBV5-1
CASSLGLAGGDTQYF
TGTGCCAGCAGCTTGGGGCTAGCGGGAGGAGATACGCAGTATTTT
>TRBD1|TRBJ1-5|.|TRBV5-1
CASSLSGQGQGQPQHF
TGCGCCAGCAGCTTGTCAGGACAGGGGCAAGGACAGCCCCAGCATTTT
>.|TRBJ2-5|many|TRBV7-2
CASSLGGEYQETQYF
TGTGCCAGCAGCTTAGGAGGGGAGTACCAAGAGACCCAGTACTTC
>.|TRBJ2-5|.|TRBV27
CATKFNDQETQYF
TGTGCCACCAAGTTTAATGACCAAGAGACCCAGTACTTC
>TRBD1|TRBJ1-5|.|TRBV2
CASSEYRTGGNQPQHF
TGTGCCAGCAGCGAATATAGGACAGGGGGCAATCAGCCCCAGCATTTT
>TRBD1|TRBJ1-4|.|TRBV12-3/TRBV12-4
CASSRTGGRSWDLFF
TGTGCCAGCAGTCGGACAGGGGGCCGGTCCTGGGATCTGTTTTTT
>.|TRBJ1-5|.|TRBV6-4
CATSPGGGSNQPQHF
TGTGCCACTTCACCGGGGGGAGGAAGCAATCAGCCCCAGCATTTT
>.|TRBJ2-5|few|TRBV12-3/TRBV12-4
CAGSSLRETQYF
TGTGCCGGCAGTAGCCTGAGGGAGACCCAGTACTTC
>.|TRBJ1-1|.|TRBV6-5
CASKAIWGMDTEAFF
TGTGCCAGCAAGGCGATATGGGGAATGGACACTGAAGCTTTCTTT
>TRBD1|TRBJ2-1|.|TRBV12-3/TRBV12-4
CASSWDSSNIQFF
TGTGCCAGCAGTTGGGACAGCTCTAATATCCAGTTCTTC
>.|TRBJ2-5|many|TRBV20-1
CSAEISEMETQYF
TGCAGTGCGGAGATTAGCGAGATGGAGACCCAGTACTTC
>.|TRBJ1-5|.|TRBV2
CASTSDGQSNQPQHF
TGTGCCAGCACCTCGGACGGACAAAGCAATCAGCCCCAGCATTTT
>.|TRBJ2-3|.|TRBV12-3/TRBV12-4
CASSSLSRLGTDTQYF
TGTGCCAGCAGTTCTCTGAGTAGACTAGGCACAGATACGCAGTATTTT
>.|TRBJ1-5|.|TRBV7-9
CASSADGRPQHF
TGTGCCAGCAGCGCAGACGGGCGGCCCCAGCATTTT
>.|TRBJ2-3|.|TRBV20-1
CSASIWGGSDTQYF
TGCAGTGCCTCGATCTGGGGGGGCTCAGATACGCAGTATTTT
>.|TRBJ2-3|few|TRBV28
CAGKGGGDTQYF
TGTGCCGGCAAGGGGGGTGGGGATACGCAGTATTTT
>TRBD1|TRBJ2-3|many|TRBV4-1
CASSQGQGARTDTQYF
TGCGCCAGCAGTCAAGGACAGGGGGCTAGAACAGATACGCAGTATTTT
>.|TRBJ2-1|.|TRBV24-1
CATSDPSGIAKNEQFF
TGTGCCACCAGTGATCCGAGTGGGATCGCCAAGAATGAGCAGTTCTTC
>.|TRBJ2-1|few|TRBV12-3/TRBV12-4
CASSRSDHNEQFF
TGTGCCAGCAGCCGTAGCGACCACAATGAGCAGTTCTTC
>.|TRBJ2-5|few|TRBV3-1
CASSQPRGLETQYF
TGTGCCAGCAGCCAGCCTAGGGGACTGGAGACCCAGTACTTC
>TRBD2|TRBJ2-3|.|TRBV12-3/TRBV12-4
CASSFAGRVSTDTQYF
TGTGCCAGCAGTTTCGCCGGGAGGGTGAGCACAGATACGCAGTATTTT
>TRBD1|TRBJ2-1|.|TRBV20-1
CSAGTGSYNEQFF
TGCAGTGCGGGGACAGGCTCCTACAATGAGCAGTTCTTC
>TRBD2|TRBJ2-1|many|TRBV15
CATSRDPGLGDPEQFF
TGTGCCACCAGCAGAGATCCGGGACTAGGCGACCCTGAGCAGTTCTTC